These 13 T cell receptor beta chains share one sample of origin, sequenced in a study of Ad26.COV2.S vaccination and SARS-CoV-2 variants. The treatment: around 19 received Ad26.COV2.S at low or high dose, single or two shots; several received placebo; per-sample allocation not given. All samples were drawn on day 63, counting from the first vaccine or placebo injection. The assay was immunoSEQ multiplex PCR, and TCRdb's table has in-frame clones only and misses some. This table has around 340,000 clones, roughly 89% appearing once. The sequenced sample was peripheral blood, obtained in a trial of Ad26.COV2.S vaccine versus placebo. These receptors all come from a person aged 18-65 years who received the Ad26.COV2.S COVID-19 vaccine or a placebo.

This chain links TRBV6-2 or TRBV6-3 with TRBJ2-7; a weak D match, TRBD1 (6 bases). Germline lookup yields CDR1 MNHEY and CDR2 SVGEGT. The CDR3 is 18 residues long. Between the trimmed V and J ends, which lost 0 bases and 4 bases, there was a span of 22 bases. CDR3 region: CASSYSVGQGTSRYEQYF. DNA for the CDR3: TGTGCCAGCAGTTACTCAGTTGGTCAGGGGACGTCGCGGTACGAGCAGTACTTC.

Regarding this clone: Other DNA sequences in the sample encode the same CDR3. The rearrangement uses TRBV28 and TRBJ2-7, with a weak D call TRBD2 (6 bases). This CDR3 has 13 amino acids. The V gene's germline CDR1 is MDHEN and CDR2 SYDVKM. With 3 bases removed from V and 1 base from J, the gap between germline ends came to 7 bases. CDR3 protein: CASSFGSSYEQYF. The CDR3 nucleotides are TGTGCCAGCAGTTTCGGGAGTTCCTACGAGCAGTACTTC.

This clone showed up just once. CDR3 in amino acids: CAISEFSGETGELFF. In DNA form, the CDR3 reads TGTGCCATCAGTGAGTTTAGCGGGGAAACCGGGGAGCTGTTTTTT. The chain uses TRBV10-3 and TRBJ2-2, with 8 bases aligning to TRBD2. The CDR3 runs 15 residues. The V segment lost 1 base and the J segment 5 bases; nucleotides outside the gene matches: 3. Germline CDR1 ENHRY, CDR2 SYGVKD.

This clone was seen at least ten times. The chain joins TRBV2 to TRBJ2-2, with TRBD2 identical over 14 bases. Unmatched junction bases numbered 5, after V lost 5 bases and J lost 6 bases. This CDR3 contains 16 residues. CDR1 is SNHLY, CDR2 FYNNEI, per germline. The CDR3 loop reads CASSPGLAGGSGELFF. DNA for the CDR3: TGTGCCAGCAGTCCCGGACTAGCGGGAGGCTCCGGGGAGCTGTTTTTT.

This chain uses TRBV4-2 with TRBJ2-3, with 11 bases aligning to TRBD2. CDR1 and CDR2 (germline): LGHNA, YNFKEQ. The CDR3 extends over 18 amino acids. With 4 bases clipped from V and 4 bases from J, the junction kept 13 bases outside the gene matches. CDR3 residues: CASSLRSSGRPRADTQYF. Written as DNA, the CDR3 is TGTGCCAGCAGCCTTCGATCTAGCGGGAGGCCCCGGGCAGATACGCAGTATTTT.

The chain links TRBV15 to TRBJ1-2; weak D call: TRBD1 (5 bases). Trimming took off 0 bases at V and 2 bases at J, with 7 bases between the two ends. Looked up from germline, CDR1 is LNHNV and CDR2 is YYDKDF (reference sequence). CDR3 length: 14 amino acids. The CDR3 is CATSRDRENYGYTF. The CDR3 DNA sequence: TGTGCCACCAGCAGAGACAGGGAGAACTATGGCTACACCTTC.

The chain couples TRBV13 to TRBJ2-2; D is unresolved. V dropped 2 bases and J dropped 3 bases, with 10 bases sitting between them. The germline gives CDR1 PRHDT, CDR2 FYEKMQ (reference sequence). The length of the CDR3 is 15 residues. CDR3 sequence reads: CASSLLSPYTGELFF. CDR3 nucleotide sequence: TGTGCCAGCAGCTTATTATCCCCTTACACCGGGGAGCTGTTTTTT.

This chain joins TRBV9 and TRBJ1-2; D is possibly TRBD1 (6 bases). The CDR3 is made up of 14 amino acids. Germline-derived CDR1 and CDR2 are SGDLS and YYNGEE. V was clipped by 5 bases and J by 1 base, with 12 bases between them. The CDR3 nucleotides read TGTGCCAGCAGTAACGGACAGTTTAACTATGGCTACACCTTC. It yields the protein CASSNGQFNYGYTF.

The chain has TRBV19 and TRBJ1-4; 7 bases map to TRBD1. J gave up 2 bases and V 4 bases, and 7 bases lay outside the gene matches. Looked up from germline, CDR1 is LNHDA and CDR2 is SQIVND (reference sequence). This CDR3 spans 16 amino acids. The CDR3 bases are TGTGCCAGTAGTACTATGGGACAGACGACTAATGAAAAACTGTTTTTT. Protein product: CASSTMGQTTNEKLFF.

In its sample, this clone was seen once. This chain connects TRBV7-9 to TRBJ2-7; D call uncertain. Germline V gene data show CDR1 as SEHNR and CDR2 as FQNEAQ (reference sequence). V lost 5 bases to trimming and J lost 4 bases, with 18 bases between them. This CDR3 region has 15 residues. The CDR3 loop reads CASSGTGIWGYEQYF. In DNA, the CDR3 is TGTGCCAGCAGCGGTACCGGTATTTGGGGTTACGAGCAGTACTTC.

CDR3 protein: CASSPGLAGGIAYEQYF. The CDR3 DNA sequence: TGTGCCAGCAGTCCGGGACTAGCGGGAGGGATCGCCTACGAGCAGTACTTC. The V call is TRBV28, the J call TRBJ2-7; 16 positions match TRBD2. In germline, CDR1 is MDHEN, CDR2 SYDVKM. Losses at the gene ends were 5 bases for V and 2 bases for J; bases not matched to a gene: 6. CDR3 length equals 17 residues.

This sequence joins TRBV28 and TRBJ1-4, with D perhaps matching TRBD1 (5 bases). The V gene's germline CDR1 is MDHEN and CDR2 SYDVKM. The CDR3 extends over 15 amino acids. V lost 2 bases and J lost 4, with 11 bases in between. The CDR3: CASSLAGLSNEKLFF. For the CDR3, the DNA is TGTGCCAGCAGTTTAGCGGGACTGAGTAATGAAAAACTGTTTTTT.

The CDR3 DNA sequence: TGTGCCAGCAGTTACAACTACGGGGGCACTGAAGCTTTCTTT. Translation gives CASSYNYGGTEAFF. The gene calls are TRBV6-6 and TRBJ1-1; possible D gene TRBD1, 5 bases. Between the trimmed V and J ends, which lost 2 bases and 4 bases, there was a span of 11 bases. This CDR3 is built from 14 residues. CDR1 is MNHNY and CDR2 is SVGAGI in the germline V gene (reference sequence).